This T cell receptor (beta chain) was recorded in a study of shared clonotypes between healthy human individuals. Using immunoSEQ multiplex PCR, the repertoire was profiled, and TCRdb retains in-frame clones only, with some absent. The table records over 1.4 million clones, around 95% of them present only once. Germline values: CDR1 MGHDK, CDR2 SYGVNS. The CDR3 covers 16 residues. After removal of 2 bases from V and 8 bases from J, the junction contained 11 bases not matched to a gene. Donors, without exception, were Caucasian adults residing in Nashville, Tennessee. Whole-study findings and limits: Represented diversity, genetic and exposure-history alike, was limited by few donors.

Points on this clone: What it binds is unknown.

Sequenced: naive CD4+ T cells sorted from blood. This sample's subset: CD45RA+ positively selected. J is TRBJ1-4 and V is TRBV25-1; TRBD1 matches at 7 bases. This receptor was identified in a man aged 25 to 40 in good health. The CDR3 DNA follows: TGTGCCAGCAGTGAAACCTCCGGGACAGCCCCCGAAAAACTGTTTTTT. Translation gives CASSETSGTAPEKLFF.